This T cell receptor (beta chain) originates from a study of blood T cell repertoires in COVID-19. Overall study: Among Cohort 3 donors, those recovered had two negative PCRs, clearance, or symptom resolution.

Method: immunoSEQ multiplex PCR; TCRdb's copy keeps in-frame clones and lacks some. The sample has approximately 200,000 clones; around 90% are singletons. Donors were grouped by their self-reported clinical history. V lost 0 bases, J lost 5 bases, and 4 bases stayed unmatched. Germline CDR1 reads SGDLS; CDR2 reads YYNGEE. This CDR3 has 15 residues. The rearrangement joins TRBV9 to TRBJ2-5, with 10 positions matching TRBD2. The sequence derives from a young man in a cohort exposed to, infected with or recovered from COVID-19 (not recorded which). The sample was PBMCs or T cells enriched from blood (not recorded which). CDR3 loop: CASSVASGRGETQYF. The CDR3, as DNA: TGTGCCAGCAGCGTAGCCAGCGGGAGGGGTGAGACCCAGTACTTC.